The 13 T cell receptor beta chains below come from one sample, sequenced in a study of identical twins (dated by TCRdb to the mid-2010s). Library preparation used 5' RACE. Sequencer: Illumina HiSeq 2000. TCRdb reworked the public reads: Q25 trimming with fastp, MiXCR clone assembly, productive beta chains retained. Rows with one shared CDR3 protein collapse into an entry with the most common genes and DNA. Within this sample are approximately 470,000 distinct CDR3 sequences, with about 14% of them counted one time only. The ten biggest clones cover over 0.5% of the sample. This sample was shared with a second study, whose subject was yellow fever vaccine responses in identical twins.

Material: CD4+ T cells sorted from blood. These TCRs come from a woman aged 18-29 years in good health.

The chain couples TRBV27 to TRBJ1-4; tentative D call: TRBD1 (5 bases). Looked up from germline, CDR1 is MNHEY and CDR2 is SMNVEV (reference sequence). V gave up 5 bases and J gave up 8 bases, with 18 bases separating them. The CDR3 consists of 15 residues. The DNA for the CDR3 is TGTGCCAGCAGTCCACGGGACGGAGTAGGAGAAAAACTGTTTTTT. Its protein product is CASSPRDGVGEKLFF.

The chain uses TRBV6-1 and TRBJ2-5; D may match TRBD1 or TRBD2 (5 bases each). The V gene lost 2 bases and the J gene lost 2 bases, with 9 bases spanning the gap. The CDR3 loop spans 14 amino acids. Germline loops: CDR1 MNHNS, CDR2 SASEGT. CDR3 nucleotides: TGTGCCAGCAGTGAACTAGCAGGGCAAGAGACCCAGTACTTC. Protein product: CASSELAGQETQYF.

The chain couples TRBV5-1 to TRBJ2-7, with 14 bases that match TRBD2. V was clipped by 3 bases and J by 2 bases; unmatched bases: 10. The CDR3 has 18 residues. Per germline, CDR1 SGHRS and CDR2 YFSETQ. CDR3 residues: CASSWGTSGSAGAYEQYF. The DNA of the CDR3 is TGCGCCAGCAGCTGGGGGACTAGCGGGAGCGCCGGGGCCTACGAGCAGTACTTC.

This clonotype turned up a few times. V is TRBV19 and J is TRBJ1-2; D possibly corresponds to TRBD1 (5 bases). The CDR3 loop spans 11 amino acids. V was trimmed by 7 bases and J by 9 bases, leaving 12 bases between them. Germline V CDR1 and CDR2: LNHDA, SQIVND (reference sequence). The CDR3 DNA sequence: TGTGCCAGTAATACAGGTTTTAGCTACACCTTC. Its translation is CASNTGFSYTF.

The genes are TRBV18 and TRBJ2-7; 7 nucleotides line up with TRBD1. With 6 bases clipped from V and 0 bases from J, the junction kept 8 bases outside the gene matches. The CDR3 is made up of 15 amino acids. Germline loops: CDR1 KGHSH, CDR2 LQKENI. The CDR3 loop is CASSHGQAVSYEQYF. CDR3 DNA: TGTGCCAGCTCCCACGGACAGGCTGTCTCCTACGAGCAGTACTTC.

In its sample, this clonotype was seen many times. The germline gene is not matched at one end of the junction; a read error may be the cause. The V and J genes are TRBV28 and TRBJ2-7, with 8 positions matching TRBD1. Germline CDR1 is MDHEN and CDR2 is SYDVKM. The CDR3 has 15 residues. CDR3 nucleotide sequence: TGCGCCAGCAGCTTGCCTGGACAGGGCTCCTACGAGCAGTACTTC. This sequence encodes CASSLPGQGSYEQYF.

This chain links TRBV9 with TRBJ2-2; maybe TRBD1 (5 bases). Between the trimmed V and J ends, which lost 0 bases and 1 base, there was a span of 7 bases. Germline CDR1 is SGDLS and CDR2 is YYNGEE. This CDR3 contains 15 residues. The DNA of the CDR3 is TGTGCCAGCAGCGTAGAGGGGCGGAACACCGGGGAGCTGTTTTTT. This codes for CASSVEGRNTGELFF. The full variable domain, with the rest looked up from reference TRBV9 and TRBJ2-2, is DSGVTQTPKHLITATGQRVTLRCSPRSGDLSVYWYQQSLDQGLQFLIQYYNGEERAKGNILERFSAQQFPDLHSELNLSSLELGDSALYFCASSVEGRNTGELFFGEGSRLTVL.

The chain combines TRBV4-1 with TRBJ2-3; 10 positions agree with TRBD2. The J segment lost 1 base and the V segment lost 0 bases, leaving 10 bases of the junction unmatched. CDR1 and CDR2 (germline): MGHRA, YSYEKL. CDR3 length: 19 residues. The CDR3 sequence is CASSQEKAGGPFRTDTQYF. The CDR3 DNA is TGCGCCAGCAGCCAAGAAAAAGCGGGAGGGCCTTTCCGCACAGATACGCAGTATTTT.

This rearrangement joins TRBV7-2 to TRBJ1-4, with D tentatively TRBD1 (6 bases). The germline V gene encodes CDR1 SGHTA and CDR2 FQGNSA. The CDR3 is 14 residues long. Trimming left V 5 bases short and J 7 bases short, with 14 bases between. The CDR3 region is CASSRTGFSEKLFF. For the CDR3, the DNA is TGTGCCAGCAGCCGAACAGGGTTTAGTGAAAAACTGTTTTTT.

The CDR3 is CSAPGGQYETQYF. CDR3 bases: TGCAGTGCTCCCGGTGGGCAGTACGAGACCCAGTACTTC. This chain uses TRBV20-1 with TRBJ2-5, with D unresolved. Germline assignment: CDR1 DFQATT and CDR2 SNEGSKA (reference sequence). The V end lost 5 bases, the J end lost 5 bases, and 15 bases lay between the germline ends. The CDR3 loop spans 13 amino acids.

The chain combines TRBV20-1 with TRBJ2-2, with 7 bases identical to TRBD1. This CDR3 contains 17 residues. Losses at the gene ends were 4 bases for V and 3 bases for J; bases not matched to a gene: 14. CDR1 and CDR2 from the germline V gene are DFQATT and SNEGSKA (reference sequence). CDR3 residues: CSANSPLRGPDTGELFF. The CDR3 DNA reads TGCAGTGCTAACTCCCCGCTTAGGGGGCCCGACACCGGGGAGCTGTTTTTT.

In this sample, this clonotype turned up a few times. The chain links TRBV11-2 to TRBJ2-5, with 14 bases fitting TRBD2. The CDR3 has 18 amino acids. Germline assignment: CDR1 SGHAT and CDR2 FQNNGV. V was clipped by 2 bases and J by 5 bases; unmatched bases: 10. The DNA for the CDR3 is TGTGCCAGCAGCTTAATGACTAGCGGGAGGGCCTCGGTCGAGACCCAGTACTTC. This encodes CASSLMTSGRASVETQYF.

The genes are TRBV7-2 and TRBJ2-2; D is undetermined. Trimming left V 5 bases short and J 6 bases short, with 10 bases between. Germline V CDR1 and CDR2: SGHTA, FQGNSA. There are 13 residues in the CDR3. The CDR3 DNA reads TGTGCCAGCAGCCCCTTCAGCCCCGGGGAGCTGTTTTTT. This encodes CASSPFSPGELFF.